The subject of this entry is one T cell receptor (beta chain). The table lists this clonotype with many counts. It has no known antigen specificity. Base-call qualities are not available, and no considerably larger clone is one nucleotide away. Library construction relied on RT-PCR. The listed sequencing device is NextSeq 550. TCRdb passed the public sequencing reads through fastp at Q25 and MiXCR, retaining productive beta sequences. Rows are combined by CDR3 protein, so each entry shows the most common genes and DNA. The sample has about 87,000 distinct CDR3 sequences on record, around 5% of them singletons. Approximately 2.5% of the sample is held by the ten biggest clonotypes. The sample comes from a study of patients and donors after allogeneic stem cell transplantation (dated by TCRdb to the early 2020s). The sequencing sample was made of blood, either unsorted or a sorted T cell fraction (not recorded which). This sequence originates from a human donor who was either an allogeneic HSCT recipient or a stem cell or donor lymphocyte infusion donor (not recorded which). It is not recorded whose cells these are; they may come from a transplant donor.

The CDR3 protein sequence reads: CASTSGSISGNTIYF. The DNA sequence reads TGTGCCAGCACCTCGGGCAGCATCTCTGGAAACACCATATATTTT. The chain is made from TRBV25-1 and TRBJ1-3; the D segment cannot be called with confidence. V is cut by 7 bases and J by 0 bases, and the space between the germline ends is 13 bases. The CDR3 covers 15 residues, taking in both the cysteine and the phenylalanine. The entry retains the CDR3 DNA only, 45 bases that are in frame from base 1. Per the germline V gene, MGHDK is the CDR1 and SYGVNS is the CDR2.